A single T cell receptor (beta chain) is shown here with its context. Generated by immunoSEQ multiplex PCR, the TCRdb table keeps only in-frame clones and is missing some. The data show 3,000 to 3,500 clones, with around 73% seen just once and 7% held by the top ten. The treatment denotes: preoperative locoregional IRX-2 cytokine immunotherapy. Patients received preoperative, locoregional IRX-2 cytokine immunotherapy in a phase Ib study. This CDR3 comprises 15 residues. The ends were cut back, 5 bases at V and 3 bases at J, with 14 bases in the middle. The germline V gene encodes CDR1 SGHNT and CDR2 YENEEA. The data belong to a study of preoperative IRX-2 immunotherapy in early breast cancer.

This TCR derives from a human donor with breast cancer. This chain connects TRBV11-3 to TRBJ2-1; the D gene is possibly TRBD1 (6 bases). Sequencing was performed on tumor tissue, taken after IRX-2 immunotherapy. CDR3: CASSPQGPHYNEQFF. The CDR3 region has the DNA TGTGCCAGCAGCCCTCAGGGGCCCCACTACAATGAGCAGTTCTTC.